What follows are 8 T cell receptor beta chains derived from one specimen sequenced in a study of T cell repertoires in cytomegalovirus infection. TCRdb re-analysed the reads in MiXCR, keeping a single row per CDR3 protein. The sample holds about 920,000 distinct CDR3 sequences, 31% seen once. These receptors' antigens are unknown. The sample in question was cultured CD8+ T cells from PBMCs, obtained from culture after CMV antigen stimulation. These receptors originate from a human donor in good health (CMV status not recorded). Some clones in this sample may be carry-over from other donors' samples.

With regard to this clonotype: Its ends do not fully match the called genes, so a read error is possible. The chain is built from TRBV4-1 and TRBJ2-1; 11 nucleotides line up with TRBD1. The CDR3 spans 13 residues. Germline V gene sequence: CDR1 MGHRA, CDR2 YSYEKL. Written as DNA, the CDR3 is TGCGCCAGCAGCTATGGACAGGGGGCGCCGGGGCTCTTC. This sequence encodes CASSYGQGAPGLF.

The chain couples TRBV20-1 to TRBJ1-6; D ambiguous. The CDR3 runs to 18 residues. Trimming shortened V by 2 bases and J by 1 base, and 18 bases separated the two germline ends. The germline CDR1 and CDR2 sequences are DFQATT and SNEGSKA (reference sequence). The CDR3 loop reads CSARPDDGVRSYNSPLHF. The DNA for the CDR3 is TGCAGTGCTAGACCTGATGATGGAGTGAGGTCCTATAATTCACCCCTCCACTTT.

This clonotype showed up just a few times. The chain carries TRBV6-6 and TRBJ1-6; 9 nucleotides agree with TRBD1. The CDR3 loop spans 16 amino acids. V lost 6 bases and J lost 8; bases outside the gene matches: 11. Germline CDR1 and CDR2: MNHNY and SVGAGI (reference sequence). The CDR3 DNA follows: TGTGCCAGCAGATCTTGGGACAGGGCAGGTCATTCACCCCTCCACTTT. It translates to CASRSWDRAGHSPLHF.

The chain combines TRBV19 with TRBJ2-7; no reliable D call. Trimming took off 0 bases at V and 2 bases at J, with 5 bases between the two ends. Germline assignment: CDR1 LNHDA and CDR2 SQIVND (reference sequence). The CDR3 runs 13 residues. CDR3 sequence: CASSIEAAYEQYF. DNA of the CDR3: TGTGCCAGTAGTATAGAGGCGGCCTACGAGCAGTACTTC.

This clonotype was recorded a few times. The chain has TRBV20-1 and TRBJ2-4, with 10 nucleotides matching TRBD1. With V trimmed by 1 base and J by 1 base, 13 bases remained unmatched. This CDR3 has 19 amino acids. The germline CDR1 and CDR2 sequences are DFQATT and SNEGSKA (reference sequence). CDR3 DNA: TGCAGTGCTAGAGTCCTCGGGACAGGGGAAGGAGAGGCCAAAAACATTCAGTACTTC. As protein: CSARVLGTGEGEAKNIQYF.

Ten or more counts support this clonotype. The genes are TRBV7-6 and TRBJ2-2; D gene ambiguous. Trimming removed 1 base from V and 6 bases from J, with 15 bases in between. The CDR3 length is 16 residues. CDR1 is SGHVS, CDR2 FNYEAQ, per germline. The CDR3 is CASSLVPGESAGELFF. The CDR3 DNA follows: TGTGCCAGCAGCTTAGTCCCAGGCGAGAGCGCCGGGGAGCTGTTTTTT. The variable domain in full, with the rest retrieved from reference TRBV7-6 and TRBJ2-2, is GAGVSQSPRYKVTKRGQDVALRCDPISGHVSLYWYRQALGQGPEFLTYFNYEAQQDKSGLPNDRFSAERPEGSISTLTIQRTEQRDSAMYRCASSLVPGESAGELFFGEGSRLTVL.

This clonotype was counted only a few times. The gene calls are TRBV27 and TRBJ1-2; no firm D call. The CDR3 contains 14 residues. Germline V CDR1 and CDR2: MNHEY, SMNVEV (reference sequence). The V gene lost 6 bases and the J gene lost 2 bases, with 13 bases spanning the gap. The CDR3, as DNA: TGTGCCAGCAGACCGAGGGATCCCAACTATGGCTACACCTTC. This encodes CASRPRDPNYGYTF.

There are a few counts of this clonotype. The chain uses TRBV28 and TRBJ2-6; 7 positions agree with TRBD2. After removal of 7 bases from V and 3 bases from J, the junction contained 21 bases not matched to a gene. Germline V gene lookup returns CDR1 MDHEN and CDR2 SYDVKM. CDR3 length: 20 residues. CDR3 in amino acids: CASTLGGADPQLGGANVLTF. The CDR3, as DNA: TGTGCCAGCACCTTGGGAGGGGCGGATCCCCAACTCGGTGGGGCCAACGTCCTGACTTTC.